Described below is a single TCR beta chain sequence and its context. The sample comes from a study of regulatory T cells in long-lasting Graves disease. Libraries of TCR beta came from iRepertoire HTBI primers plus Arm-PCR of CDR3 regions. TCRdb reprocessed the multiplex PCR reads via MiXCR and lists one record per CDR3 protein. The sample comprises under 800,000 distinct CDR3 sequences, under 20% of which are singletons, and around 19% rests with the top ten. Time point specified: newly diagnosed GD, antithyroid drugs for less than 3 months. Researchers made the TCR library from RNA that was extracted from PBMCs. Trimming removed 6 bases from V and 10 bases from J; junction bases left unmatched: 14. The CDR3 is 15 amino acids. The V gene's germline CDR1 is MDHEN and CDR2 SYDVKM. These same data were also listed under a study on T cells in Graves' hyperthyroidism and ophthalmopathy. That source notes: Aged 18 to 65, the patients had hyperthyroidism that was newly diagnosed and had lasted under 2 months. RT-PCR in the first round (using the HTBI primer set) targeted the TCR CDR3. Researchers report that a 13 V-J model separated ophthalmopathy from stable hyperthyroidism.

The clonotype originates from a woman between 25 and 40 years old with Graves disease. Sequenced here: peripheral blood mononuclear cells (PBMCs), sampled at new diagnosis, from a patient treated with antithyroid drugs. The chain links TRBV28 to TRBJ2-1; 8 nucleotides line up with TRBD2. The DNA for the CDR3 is TGTGCCAGCAGCACCGGGACTAGTGATTCCGGAGAGCAGTTCTTC. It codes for CASSTGTSDSGEQFF.